This T cell receptor beta chain was profiled in a study of blood T cell repertoires in COVID-19. On the study more broadly: Acute and convalescent COVID-19 samples came from the United States, Italy and Spain. PBMCs, B-cell-depleted T cells, or T cells provided the cDNA or gDNA that made up the material.

In the source study's methods: By means of reference gene primer amplification, nucleated cell counts were estimated. Sequencing was performed with immunoSEQ multiplex PCR; in TCRdb, only in-frame clones are kept and a portion is missing. V and J calls and clone size are copied from that table; D and trimming were computed from the DNA. Here the sample spans roughly 160,000 clones, 83% being singletons. Germline V gene data show CDR1 as SGDLS and CDR2 as YYNGEE. Trimming removed 3 bases from V and 1 base from J, with 12 bases in between. The CDR3 runs to 15 residues. This clone was counted between two and nine times.

The rearrangement links TRBV9 to TRBJ2-3, with D perhaps TRBD2 (5 bases). Sample: peripheral blood. The sequence was collected from a woman in her 70s who had recovered from COVID-19. CDR3 DNA: TGTGCCAGCAGCGGAGGTGGGCGGGGCACAGATACGCAGTATTTT. Translated, it gives CASSGGGRGTDTQYF.